The 23 T cell receptor beta chains below come from one sample, sequenced in a study of shared clonotypes between healthy human individuals. Produced via immunoSEQ multiplex PCR; TCRdb's table is partial and in-frame only. The table shows about 2.3 million clones, with about 90% occurring only once. The sample was naive CD4+ T cells from PBMCs. The subset was: CD45RA+ positively selected. The receptors shown here come from a man younger than 35 in good health. Some clones in this sample may be carry-over from other donors' samples.

The gene calls are TRBV15 and TRBJ2-2; D is undetermined. CDR1 is LNHNV and CDR2 is YYDKDF in the germline V gene (reference sequence). This CDR3 comprises 13 residues. CDR3 bases: TGTGCAGCCGCTTCCCCGAACACCGGGGAGCTGTTTTTT. It is translated as CAAASPNTGELFF.

This clone was seen just once. This chain connects TRBV16 to TRBJ2-3, with D possibly TRBD2 on 5 matching bases. The CDR3 is 16 residues long. Trimming shortened V by 2 bases and J by 6 bases, and 18 bases separated the two germline ends. Germline loops: CDR1 KGHSY, CDR2 FQNENV. The DNA of the CDR3 is TGTGCCAGCAGCCAACGGACGGCGGGTCTGGTCGATACGCAGTATTTT. Amino acid sequence: CASSQRTAGLVDTQYF.

On this clone: Other DNA sequences from this sample encode an identical CDR3 as well. The chain employs TRBV18 and TRBJ2-1; possible D gene TRBD1, 6 bases. V was shortened by 3 bases and J by 0 bases, with 9 bases between the two germline ends. CDR1 and CDR2 (germline): KGHSH, LQKENI. The CDR3 loop spans 15 amino acids. The CDR3 bases are TGTGCCAGCTCACCCCAGGGGAGCTCCTACAATGAGCAGTTCTTC. It codes for CASSPQGSSYNEQFF.

The rearrangement links TRBV28 to TRBJ1-2; perhaps TRBD1 as D (5 bases). Per the germline V gene, CDR1 is MDHEN and CDR2 is SYDVKM. The CDR3 extends over 14 amino acids. V dropped 2 bases and J dropped 8 bases, with 15 bases sitting between them. CDR3 DNA: TGTGCCAGCAGTTTAAGGGGCACCCTGGGGGGCTACACCTTC. Protein: CASSLRGTLGGYTF.

CDR3 DNA: TGTGCCAGCAGCTTAGGCGTTGGGACAGGGGCCTACGAGCAGTACTTC. It translates to CASSLGVGTGAYEQYF. The genes are TRBV11-3 and TRBJ2-7; 10 bases align to TRBD1. This CDR3 region has 16 residues. Germline V CDR1 and CDR2: SGHNT, YENEEA. V lost 1 base, J lost 2 bases, and 5 bases stayed unmatched. Combining the CDR3 with reference TRBV11-3 and TRBJ2-7 gives the whole variable domain EAGVVQSPRYKIIEKKQPVAFWCNPISGHNTLYWYLQNLGQGPELLIRYENEEAVDDSQLPKDRFSAERLKGVDSTLKIQPAELGDSAVYLCASSLGVGTGAYEQYFGPGTRLTVT.

The chain joins TRBV5-1 to TRBJ1-1; D possibly corresponds to TRBD1 (5 bases). The ends were cut back, 2 bases at V and 4 bases at J, with 9 bases in the middle. The germline gives CDR1 SGHRS, CDR2 YFSETQ. CDR3 length equals 13 residues. The CDR3 loop reads CASSFLQGTEAFF. The CDR3 nucleotides read TGCGCCAGCAGCTTTTTGCAGGGCACTGAAGCTTTCTTT.

The chain carries TRBV5-1 and TRBJ2-5; TRBD1 matches 7 bases. Per germline, CDR1 SGHRS and CDR2 YFSETQ. The CDR3 has 12 residues. With 9 bases clipped from V and 3 bases from J, the junction kept 5 bases outside the gene matches. The CDR3 loop is CATRDSEETQYF. CDR3 bases: TGCGCCACCCGGGACAGCGAAGAGACCCAGTACTTC. Full variable domain (remainder filled in from reference TRBV5-1 and TRBJ2-5): KAGVTQTPRYLIKTRGQQVTLSCSPISGHRSVSWYQQTPGQGLQFLFEYFSETQRNKGNFPGRFSGRQFSNSRSEMNVSTLELGDSALYLCATRDSEETQYFGPGTRLLVL.

V usage is TRBV5-4 and J usage is TRBJ2-1, with D perhaps matching TRBD1 (6 bases). The CDR3 spans 12 residues. CDR1 is SGHNT and CDR2 is YYREEE in the germline V gene (reference sequence). V dropped 4 bases and J dropped 12 bases, with 14 bases sitting between them. The CDR3 loop is CASSTTGRRQFF. CDR3 nucleotide sequence: TGTGCCAGCAGCACGACAGGTCGAAGGCAGTTCTTC.

The chain recombines TRBV7-2 with TRBJ1-2; D is possibly TRBD1 (6 bases). Trimming cost V 6 bases and J 2 bases, with 13 bases left between them. There are 14 residues in the CDR3. The germline CDR1 and CDR2 sequences are SGHTA and FQGNSA. For the CDR3, the DNA is TGTGCCAGCAGTCGCACAGGGCTCAACTATGGCTACACCTTC. Translating gives CASSRTGLNYGYTF.

Notes on this clone: Different DNA sequences within this sample yield the same CDR3. The gene calls are TRBV5-1 and TRBJ1-2, with 10 nucleotides matching TRBD1. J gave up 4 bases and V 4 bases, and 4 bases lay outside the gene matches. The CDR3 covers 14 residues. Germline values: CDR1 SGHRS, CDR2 YFSETQ. In nucleotides, the CDR3 is TGCGCCAGCAGCGCCGGACAGGGGGGCTATGGCTACACCTTC. It encodes CASSAGQGGYGYTF.

The chain carries TRBV4-3 and TRBJ1-5; D is unclear. The V end was cut by 5 bases, the J end by 0 bases, with 11 bases between. Germline values: CDR1 LGHNA, CDR2 YSLEER. The CDR3 is made up of 15 amino acids. CDR3 in DNA: TGCGCCAGCAGCGCTATACTAAATAGCAATCAGCCCCAGCATTTT. Translation gives CASSAILNSNQPQHF.

This clone was detected once. The chain employs TRBV7-2 and TRBJ1-6, with TRBD1 matching over 7 bases. Germline loops: CDR1 SGHTA, CDR2 FQGNSA. V was pared by 5 bases and J by 8 bases, with 6 bases of the junction left unmatched. CDR3 length equals 14 residues. The CDR3, as DNA: TGTGCCAGCAGCCCCGGGACAGCCGATTCACCCCTCCACTTT. Translated, it gives CASSPGTADSPLHF.

V usage is TRBV5-4 and J usage is TRBJ2-5; TRBD2 aligns across 7 bases. After removal of 5 bases from V and 4 bases from J, the junction contained 11 bases not matched to a gene. The length of the CDR3 is 15 residues. Germline V gene data show CDR1 as SGHNT and CDR2 as YYREEE (reference sequence). DNA of the CDR3: TGTGCCAGCAGACCGCCCGGGACTACGGTAGAGACCCAGTACTTC. It codes for CASRPPGTTVETQYF. Full variable domain (outside the CDR3, taken from reference TRBV5-4 and TRBJ2-5): ETGVTQSPTHLIKTRGQQVTLRCSSQSGHNTVSWYQQALGQGPQFIFQYYREEENGRGNFPPRFSGLQFPNYSSELNVNALELDDSALYLCASRPPGTTVETQYFGPGTRLLVL.

This clone was detected once. Other DNA sequences in this sample translate to the same CDR3. J is TRBJ2-2 and V is TRBV4-1, with a weak D call TRBD1 (5 bases). CDR1 MGHRA and CDR2 YSYEKL come from the germline V gene. Trimming pared 6 bases from V and 6 bases from J, leaving 11 bases between. This CDR3 has 13 amino acids. The DNA for the CDR3 is TGCGCCAGCAGACGGCAGGGTGCCGGGGAGCTGTTTTTT. Its protein is CASRRQGAGELFF.

The chain couples TRBV9 to TRBJ2-2, with D possibly matching TRBD1 (5 bases). The CDR3 totals 20 residues. In germline, CDR1 is SGDLS, CDR2 YYNGEE. Trimming removed 7 bases from V and 0 bases from J, with 28 bases in between. CDR3 nucleotides: TGTGCCAGCTCGCCAGACAGCATTCCTTTAAAAGAGACGAACACCGGGGAGCTGTTTTTT. Its translation: CASSPDSIPLKETNTGELFF.

Concerning this clone itself: Other nucleotide sequences in the sample specify the same CDR3. The chain employs TRBV7-3 and TRBJ2-5; D tentatively fits TRBD1 or TRBD2 (5 bases each). V lost 3 bases and J lost 0, with 8 bases in between. Germline CDR1 SGHTA, CDR2 FQGTGA. The CDR3 consists of 14 residues. The DNA for the CDR3 is TGTGCCAGCAGCTTGGGACGGAACCAAGAGACCCAGTACTTC. Translating gives CASSLGRNQETQYF. The full variable domain, rest sourced from reference TRBV7-3 and TRBJ2-5, is GAGVSQTPSNKVTEKGKYVELRCDPISGHTALYWYRQSLGQGPEFLIYFQGTGAADDSGLPNDRFFAVRPEGSVSTLKIQRTERGDSAVYLCASSLGRNQETQYFGPGTRLLVL.

This chain connects TRBV6-6 to TRBJ1-4; tentative D call: TRBD1 (5 bases). The V end lost 6 bases, the J end lost 8 bases, and 16 bases lay between the germline ends. Germline V lookup: CDR1 MNHNY, CDR2 SVGAGI (reference sequence). This CDR3 has 14 amino acids. CDR3 amino acids: CASSLGGRGEKLFF. In nucleotides, the CDR3 is TGTGCCAGCAGCCTTGGGGGGAGGGGCGAAAAACTGTTTTTT.

CDR3 in amino acids: CASTRRTGELFF. The CDR3 DNA reads TGTGCCAGCACCCGGAGAACCGGGGAGCTGTTTTTT. The chain joins TRBV6-6 to TRBJ2-2; no clear D gene. This CDR3 region has 12 residues. Trimming removed 7 bases at V and 5 bases at J, with 8 bases between. From germline, CDR1 is MNHNY and CDR2 SVGAGI (reference sequence).

V is TRBV6-1 and J is TRBJ1-5; D ambiguous. V lost 6 bases, J lost 12 bases, and 15 bases lay in between. Germline V gene lookup returns CDR1 MNHNS and CDR2 SASEGT. The CDR3 loop spans 12 amino acids. The CDR3, as DNA: TGTGCCAGCAGCCCGAGCCCCGATAGCCAGCATTTT. Translation gives CASSPSPDSQHF.

This chain links TRBV28 with TRBJ2-5; D call uncertain. With 3 bases removed from V and 3 bases from J, the gap between germline ends came to 8 bases. The CDR3 contains 13 residues. CDR1 and CDR2 (germline): MDHEN, SYDVKM. The CDR3: CASSFTPEETQYF. DNA of the CDR3: TGTGCCAGCAGTTTTACGCCAGAAGAGACCCAGTACTTC. The complete variable domain, with remaining parts taken from reference TRBV28 and TRBJ2-5, reads DVKVTQSSRYLVKRTGEKVFLECVQDMDHENMFWYRQDPGLGLRLIYFSYDVKMKEKGDIPEGYSVSREKKERFSLILESASTNQTSMYLCASSFTPEETQYFGPGTRLLVL.

This CDR3 is CASSFRDRVGEQYF. CDR3 bases: TGTGCCAGCAGTTTCCGGGACAGGGTAGGGGAGCAGTACTTC. The chain recombines TRBV28 with TRBJ2-7, with TRBD1 identical over 9 bases. The length of the CDR3 is 14 residues. The V segment lost 3 bases and the J segment 7 bases; nucleotides outside the gene matches: 7. Germline loops: CDR1 MDHEN, CDR2 SYDVKM.

A single count supports this clone. The chain recombines TRBV5-1 with TRBJ2-2; the D is unclear. This CDR3 is 13 amino acids long. Germline CDR1 is SGHRS and CDR2 is YFSETQ. The V gene lost 1 base and the J gene lost 4 bases, with 5 bases spanning the gap. The CDR3 sequence: CASSLQSTGELFF. For the CDR3, the DNA is TGCGCCAGCAGCTTGCAAAGCACCGGGGAGCTGTTTTTT.

The chain has TRBV30 and TRBJ1-2, with D maybe TRBD1 (6 bases). The length of the CDR3 is 13 residues. V lost 3 bases, J lost 8 bases, and 16 bases lay in between. Germline V CDR1 and CDR2: GTSNPN, SVGIG (reference sequence). CDR3 in amino acids: CAWRSITRGGYTF. The CDR3, as DNA: TGTGCCTGGAGGTCAATAACCAGGGGCGGCTACACCTTC. Full variable domain (missing parts from reference TRBV30 and TRBJ1-2): SQTIHQWPATLVQPVGSPLSLECTVEGTSNPNLYWYRQAAGRGLQLLFYSVGIGQISSEVPQNLSASRPQDRQFILSSKKLLLSDSGFYLCAWRSITRGGYTFGSGTRLTVV.